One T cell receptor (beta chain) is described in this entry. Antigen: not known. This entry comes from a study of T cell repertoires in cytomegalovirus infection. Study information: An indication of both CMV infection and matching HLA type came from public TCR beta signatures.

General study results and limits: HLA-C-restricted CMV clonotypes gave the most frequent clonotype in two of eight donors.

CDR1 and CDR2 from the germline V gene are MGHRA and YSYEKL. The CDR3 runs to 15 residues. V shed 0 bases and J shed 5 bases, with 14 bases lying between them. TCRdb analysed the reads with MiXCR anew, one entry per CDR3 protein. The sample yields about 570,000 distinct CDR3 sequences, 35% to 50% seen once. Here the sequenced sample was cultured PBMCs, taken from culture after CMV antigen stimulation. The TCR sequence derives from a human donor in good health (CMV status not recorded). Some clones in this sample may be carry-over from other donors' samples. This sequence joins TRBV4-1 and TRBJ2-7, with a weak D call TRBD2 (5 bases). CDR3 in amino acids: CASSQDVRVGNEQYF. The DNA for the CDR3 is TGCGCCAGCAGCCAAGATGTGAGGGTAGGGAACGAGCAGTACTTC.